Presented here are 20 T cell receptor beta chains from one specimen sequenced in a study of OX40 agonist ivuxolimab in advanced cancers. Only in-frame clones appear in the TCRdb table, and some are missing; sequencing was by immunoSEQ multiplex PCR. Here the sample spans roughly 28,000 clones, around 82% being singletons. Here the sequenced sample was CD4+ or CD8+ T cells sorted from blood, taken in a trial of the OX40 agonist ivuxolimab. These receptor sequences come from an adult with an advanced solid tumor such as melanoma, head and neck, liver or kidney cancer.

This clone was detected a few times. The chain is built from TRBV9 and TRBJ1-3, with D possibly being TRBD1 (5 bases). Trimming pared 0 bases from V and 1 base from J, leaving 5 bases between. Germline assignment: CDR1 SGDLS and CDR2 YYNGEE. The CDR3 has 14 amino acids. The CDR3 is CASSVAGSGNTIYF. CDR3 sequence (DNA): TGTGCCAGCAGCGTAGCAGGGTCTGGAAACACCATATATTTT.

J is TRBJ1-3 and V is TRBV5-8, with no clear D. The length of the CDR3 is 16 residues. Germline V gives CDR1 SGHTS, CDR2 YDEGEE. V was clipped by 4 bases and J by 2 bases, with 16 bases between them. CDR3 in DNA: TGTGCCAGCAGCCTGAGTAGGGAATTAACTGGAAACACCATATATTTT. The encoded protein is CASSLSRELTGNTIYF. Looking up the rest from reference TRBV5-8 and TRBJ1-3 gives the full variable domain: EAGVTQSPTHLIKTRGQQATLRCSPISGHTSVYWYQQALGLGLQFLLWYDEGEERNRGNFPPRFSGRQFPNYSSELNVNALELEDSALYLCASSLSRELTGNTIYFGEGSWLTVV.

DNA of the CDR3: TGTGCCAGCAGCTTGGTGGGCGGCTACACCTTC. It specifies CASSLVGGYTF. The chain links TRBV5-5 to TRBJ1-2; no definite D call. CDR3 length: 11 residues. V was trimmed by 0 bases and J by 8 bases, leaving 5 bases between them. Germline V gene data show CDR1 as SGHKS and CDR2 as YYEKEE (reference sequence).

The V call is TRBV4-1, the J call TRBJ2-7; TRBD2 agrees at 7 bases. Losses at the gene ends were 1 base for V and 4 bases for J; bases not matched to a gene: 13. Germline-derived CDR1 and CDR2 are MGHRA and YSYEKL. The CDR3 is 17 residues long. The CDR3 reads CASSQGGGTGLQYEQYF. The CDR3 DNA reads as TGCGCCAGCAGCCAAGGGGGAGGGACTGGTTTACAGTACGAGCAGTACTTC.

This clone was counted once. The chain links TRBV19 to TRBJ1-1; D is perhaps TRBD1 (5 bases). The CDR3 is made up of 12 amino acids. CDR1 LNHDA and CDR2 SQIVND come from the germline V gene (reference sequence). The V gene lost 4 bases and the J gene lost 10 bases, with 13 bases spanning the gap. CDR3 nucleotide sequence: TGTGCCAGTAGTAAATGGGGGGAGAGAGCTTTCTTT. As protein: CASSKWGERAFF. Full variable domain (outside the CDR3, taken from reference TRBV19 and TRBJ1-1): DGGITQSPKYLFRKEGQNVTLSCEQNLNHDAMYWYRQDPGQGLRLIYYSQIVNDFQKGDIAEGYSVSREKKESFPLTVTSAQKNPTAFYLCASSKWGERAFFGQGTRLTVV.

The CDR3, as DNA: TGCGCCAGCAGCCAAGGGGGGGCCTACGAGCAGTACTTC. It specifies CASSQGGAYEQYF. The genes are TRBV4-1 and TRBJ2-7; the D gene is possibly TRBD2 (6 bases). The CDR3 has 13 residues. Germline CDR1 reads MGHRA; CDR2 reads YSYEKL. V shed 1 base and J shed 2 bases, with 6 bases lying between them.

This clone was observed a few times. CDR3 residues: CASSNDREWGTEAFF. As DNA, the CDR3 is TGTGCCAGCAGCAACGACAGGGAGTGGGGCACTGAAGCTTTCTTT. V usage is TRBV11-2 and J usage is TRBJ1-1, with 7 bases matching TRBD1. From germline, CDR1 is SGHAT and CDR2 FQNNGV. J gave up 4 bases and V 5 bases, and 10 bases lay outside the gene matches. There are 15 residues in the CDR3.

The chain carries TRBV5-1 and TRBJ1-2, with a possible D match to TRBD1 (6 bases). This CDR3 is 14 amino acids long. CDR1 is SGHRS and CDR2 is YFSETQ in the germline V gene. V gave up 4 bases and J gave up 13 bases, with 23 bases separating them. The chain's CDR3 is CASSLEGDSGWPTF. The CDR3 nucleotides are TGCGCCAGCAGCCTGGAGGGGGACTCTGGCTGGCCCACCTTC.

The V and J genes are TRBV7-6 and TRBJ1-1, with D perhaps matching TRBD1 (5 bases). Germline assignment: CDR1 SGHVS and CDR2 FNYEAQ. There are 14 residues in the CDR3. V shed 1 base and J shed 4 bases, with 10 bases lying between them. The CDR3 DNA follows: TGTGCCAGCAGCTTAGGGGACGGAAGCACTGAAGCTTTCTTT. As protein: CASSLGDGSTEAFF.

This clone occurred once. V usage is TRBV6-1 and J usage is TRBJ1-3, with D possibly TRBD1 on 5 matching bases. CDR3 size: 15 residues. Germline loops: CDR1 MNHNS, CDR2 SASEGT. V was cut by 6 bases and J by 4 bases, with 16 bases left in between. The chain's CDR3 is CASSHTTDSGNTIYF. The DNA of the CDR3 is TGTGCCAGCAGCCATACGACAGATTCGGGAAACACCATATATTTT.

A few counts support this clone. The gene calls are TRBV6-5 and TRBJ2-7; perhaps TRBD2 as D (5 bases). V lost 4 bases and J 3 bases, leaving 10 bases between the germline ends. The CDR3 is 13 residues long. Per germline, CDR1 MNHEY and CDR2 SVGAGI. CDR3 sequence (DNA): TGTGCCAGCAGTTCGGGCACTAGCTACGAGCAGTACTTC. Residues: CASSSGTSYEQYF.

As for this clone: One base away lies a much larger clone, so this may be a sequencing read error. Other DNA sequences in this specimen translate into the identical CDR3. V usage is TRBV5-4 and J usage is TRBJ2-1; no definite D call. V was trimmed by 0 bases and J by 3 bases, leaving 4 bases between them. CDR1 and CDR2 from the germline V gene are SGHNT and YYREEE (reference sequence). The CDR3 loop spans 13 amino acids. The CDR3 protein is CASSLDSYNEQFF. In DNA, the CDR3 is TGTGCCAGCAGCTTGGACAGCTACAATGAGCAGTTCTTC.

The chain has TRBV27 and TRBJ2-1; possibly TRBD1 for D (5 bases). Germline CDR1 MNHEY, CDR2 SMNVEV (reference sequence). The V end lost 6 bases, the J end lost 6 bases, and 9 bases lay between the germline ends. The CDR3 is made up of 12 amino acids. CDR3 protein: CASRVRGNEQFF. CDR3 in DNA: TGTGCCAGCAGAGTAAGGGGCAATGAGCAGTTCTTC.

The rearrangement links TRBV7-9 to TRBJ1-1, with D possibly being TRBD1 (5 bases). Germline-derived CDR1 and CDR2 are SEHNR and FQNEAQ (reference sequence). V was clipped by 10 bases and J by 3 bases, with 15 bases between them. The CDR3 consists of 13 residues. Here the CDR3 DNA reads TGTGCCACCGGGGGTTTTTTGGACACTGAAGCTTTCTTT. It specifies CATGGFLDTEAFF.

On this clone: The same CDR3 arises from other DNA sequences in this sample as well. This chain uses TRBV19 with TRBJ1-1; perhaps TRBD1 as D (5 bases). Germline assignment: CDR1 LNHDA and CDR2 SQIVND (reference sequence). CDR3 length equals 14 residues. Trimming cost V 1 base and J 4 bases, with 10 bases left between them. Here the CDR3 reads CASSIGGMGTEAFF. The CDR3 DNA follows: TGTGCCAGTAGTATAGGGGGGATGGGCACTGAAGCTTTCTTT. The full variable domain, completed using reference TRBV19 and TRBJ1-1, is DGGITQSPKYLFRKEGQNVTLSCEQNLNHDAMYWYRQDPGQGLRLIYYSQIVNDFQKGDIAEGYSVSREKKESFPLTVTSAQKNPTAFYLCASSIGGMGTEAFFGQGTRLTVV.

J is TRBJ2-5 and V is TRBV4-1, with D possibly called TRBD1 or TRBD2 (5 bases each). The CDR3 consists of 15 residues. V was shortened by 1 base and J by 1 base, with 10 bases between the two germline ends. CDR1 and CDR2 (germline): MGHRA, YSYEKL. The CDR3 loop reads CASSQGAGTQETQYF. In nucleotides, the CDR3 is TGCGCCAGCAGCCAAGGTGCAGGGACCCAAGAGACCCAGTACTTC.

This clone has a single count. The rearrangement links TRBV27 to TRBJ1-1, with a weak D call TRBD1 (6 bases). Per germline, CDR1 MNHEY and CDR2 SMNVEV (reference sequence). There are 15 residues in the CDR3. Trimming left V 6 bases short and J 0 bases short, with 14 bases between. The DNA of the CDR3 is TGTGCCAGCAGCAGGGGACCTTACATGAACACTGAAGCTTTCTTT. Translation gives CASSRGPYMNTEAFF.

The chain couples TRBV5-4 to TRBJ2-7; tentatively, D is TRBD1 (5 bases). Germline V gene sequence: CDR1 SGHNT, CDR2 YYREEE (reference sequence). There are 17 residues in the CDR3. Trimming took off 0 bases at V and 3 bases at J, with 19 bases between the two ends. The CDR3 DNA is TGTGCCAGCAGCTTGGAAGGATTTGCAGGGAAGGTCTACGAGCAGTACTTC. Protein: CASSLEGFAGKVYEQYF.

The chain has TRBV27 and TRBJ1-2, with 7 nucleotides matching TRBD1. Germline values: CDR1 MNHEY, CDR2 SMNVEV (reference sequence). CDR3 size: 13 residues. Trimming at V came to 6 bases and at J to 5 bases, leaving 6 bases not matched to a gene. The DNA of the CDR3 is TGTGCCAGCAGCCCTGACAGGGTGTATGGCTACACCTTC. Translating it yields CASSPDRVYGYTF.

The chain uses TRBV6-1 and TRBJ1-3; 8 bases line up with TRBD1. With 4 bases clipped from V and 0 bases from J, the junction kept 2 bases outside the gene matches. This CDR3 region has 15 residues. Germline assignment: CDR1 MNHNS and CDR2 SASEGT. The CDR3 DNA sequence: TGTGCCAGCAGTGCTACAGGGGGCTCTGGAAACACCATATATTTT. Its translation is CASSATGGSGNTIYF.